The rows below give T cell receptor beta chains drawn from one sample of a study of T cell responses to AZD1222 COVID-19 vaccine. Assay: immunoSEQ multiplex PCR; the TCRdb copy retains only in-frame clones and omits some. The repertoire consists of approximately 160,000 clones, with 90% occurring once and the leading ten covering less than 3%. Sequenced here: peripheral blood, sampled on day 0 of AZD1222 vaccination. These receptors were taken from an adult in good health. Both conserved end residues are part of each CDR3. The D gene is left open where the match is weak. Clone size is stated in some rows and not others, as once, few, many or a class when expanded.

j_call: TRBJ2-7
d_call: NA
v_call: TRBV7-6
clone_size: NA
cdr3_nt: TGTGCCAGCAGCTCAGATCTAGGGAGCTCCTACGAGCAGTACTTC
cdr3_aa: CASSSDLGSSYEQYF

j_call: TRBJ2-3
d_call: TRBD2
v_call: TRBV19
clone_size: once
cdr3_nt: TGTGCCAGTAGTATAGCGGTAGGGACTAGCGGGGGATATACGCAGTATTTT
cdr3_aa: CASSIAVGTSGGYTQYF

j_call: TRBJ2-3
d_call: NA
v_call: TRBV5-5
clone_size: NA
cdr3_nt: TGTGCCAGCAGGAGGGCAGGGATCACAGATACGCAGTATTTT
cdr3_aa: CASRRAGITDTQYF

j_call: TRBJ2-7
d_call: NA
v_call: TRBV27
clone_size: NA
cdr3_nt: TGTGCCAGCAACTCTGGACTCCGTCCCTACGAGCAGTACTTC
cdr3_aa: CASNSGLRPYEQYF

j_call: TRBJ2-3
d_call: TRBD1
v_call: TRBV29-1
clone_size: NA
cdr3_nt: TGCAGCGTTAACAGGGGAGTAGATACGCAGTATTTT
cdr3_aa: CSVNRGVDTQYF

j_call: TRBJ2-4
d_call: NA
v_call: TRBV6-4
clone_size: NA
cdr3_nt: TGTGCCAGCAGTGAACAAACCACAGAACTAGCCAAAAACATTCAGTACTTC
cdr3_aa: CASSEQTTELAKNIQYF

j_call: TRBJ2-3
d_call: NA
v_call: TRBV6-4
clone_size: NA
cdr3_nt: TGTGCCAGCAGTGACTCGGGGAGCCGCACAGATACGCAGTATTTT
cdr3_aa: CASSDSGSRTDTQYF

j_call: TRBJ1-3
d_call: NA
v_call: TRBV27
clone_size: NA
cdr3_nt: TGTGCCAGCAGCCTGGGCCGCTCTGGAAACACCATATATTTT
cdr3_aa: CASSLGRSGNTIYF

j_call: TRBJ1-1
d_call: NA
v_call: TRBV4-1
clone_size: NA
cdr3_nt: TGCGCCACAGCAGGAAAGGGACTGAACACTGAAGCTTTCTTT
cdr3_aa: CATAGKGLNTEAFF

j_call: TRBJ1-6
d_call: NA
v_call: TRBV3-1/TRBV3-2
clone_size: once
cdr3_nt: TGTGCCAGCAGCCCCGTGCTCGGGGGGGACCTCCACTTT
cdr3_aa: CASSPVLGGDLHF

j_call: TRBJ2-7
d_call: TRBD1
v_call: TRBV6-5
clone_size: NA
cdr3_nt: TGTGCCAGCAGTTACTCGTGGGGACAGGCTTACTACGAGCAGTACTTC
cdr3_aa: CASSYSWGQAYYEQYF

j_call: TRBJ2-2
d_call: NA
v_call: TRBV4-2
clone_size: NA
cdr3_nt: TGTGCCAGCAGCCCCCCTGGACAGAACACCGGGGAGCTGTTTTTT
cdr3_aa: CASSPPGQNTGELFF

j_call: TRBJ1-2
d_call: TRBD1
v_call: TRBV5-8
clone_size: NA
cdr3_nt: TGTGCCAGCAGCCGAGACAGGGGGAGTTATGGCTACACCTTC
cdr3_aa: CASSRDRGSYGYTF

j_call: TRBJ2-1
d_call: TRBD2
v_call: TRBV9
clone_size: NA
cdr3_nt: TGTGCCAGCAGCGTAGGGACTAGCGGTGAGCAGTTCTTC
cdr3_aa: CASSVGTSGEQFF

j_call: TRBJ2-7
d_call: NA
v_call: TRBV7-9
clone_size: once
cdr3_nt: TGTGCCAGCAGCCAGTCGGACAGCTCATATAACGAGCAGTACTTC
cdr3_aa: CASSQSDSSYNEQYF

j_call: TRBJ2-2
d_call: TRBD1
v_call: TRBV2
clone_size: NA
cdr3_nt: TGTGCCAGCAGTGAAGACAGGGGGAACACCGGGGAGCTGTTTTTT
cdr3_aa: CASSEDRGNTGELFF

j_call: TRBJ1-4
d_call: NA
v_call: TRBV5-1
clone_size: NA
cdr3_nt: TGCGCCAGCAGCTTGGTGGGCAATGCCGCAACTAATGAAAAACTGTTTTTT
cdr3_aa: CASSLVGNAATNEKLFF

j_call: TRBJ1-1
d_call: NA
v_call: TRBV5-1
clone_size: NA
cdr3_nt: TGCGCCAGCACAACACATGGGGGGGTGAACACTGAAGCTTTCTTT
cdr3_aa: CASTTHGGVNTEAFF

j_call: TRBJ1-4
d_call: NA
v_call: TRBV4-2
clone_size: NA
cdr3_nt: TGTGCCAGCAGCTCCGACAGGTTTAATGAAAAACTGTTTTTT
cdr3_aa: CASSSDRFNEKLFF

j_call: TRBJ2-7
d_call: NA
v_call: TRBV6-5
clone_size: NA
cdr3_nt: TGTGCCAGCAGTTACTCAGGGACTTCTAGGCAGTACTTC
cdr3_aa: CASSYSGTSRQYF

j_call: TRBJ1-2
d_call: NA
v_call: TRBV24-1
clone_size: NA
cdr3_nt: TGTGCCACCAGTGGGGAGACAGCCTTAGATATTATCCTCTATGGCTACACCTTC
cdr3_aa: CATSGETALDIILYGYTF

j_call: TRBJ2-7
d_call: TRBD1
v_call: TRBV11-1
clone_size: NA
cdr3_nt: TGTGCCAGCAGCGCATGGACAGGGGGCTCCTACGAGCAGTACTTC
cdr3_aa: CASSAWTGGSYEQYF

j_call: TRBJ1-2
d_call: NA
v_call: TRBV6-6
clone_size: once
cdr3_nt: TGTGCCAGCAGTTACTCCTTACAGGGAAACTATGGCTACACCTTC
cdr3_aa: CASSYSLQGNYGYTF

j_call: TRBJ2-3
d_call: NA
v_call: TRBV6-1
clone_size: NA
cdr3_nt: TGTGCCAGCAGTGAAGGAGGGCACTCCACAGATACGCAGTATTTT
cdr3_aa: CASSEGGHSTDTQYF

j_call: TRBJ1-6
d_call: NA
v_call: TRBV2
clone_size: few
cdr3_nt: TGTGCCAGCAGTCCGAACTCGAATTCACCCCTCCACTTT
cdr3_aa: CASSPNSNSPLHF

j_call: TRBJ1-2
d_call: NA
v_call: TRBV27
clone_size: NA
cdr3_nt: TGTGCCAGCAGCCCCAGGACCTTTGGCGACTATGGCTACACCTTC
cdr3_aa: CASSPRTFGDYGYTF

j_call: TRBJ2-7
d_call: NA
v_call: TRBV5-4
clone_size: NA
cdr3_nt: TGTGCCAGCAGCTTGGACAGGGTATACGAGCAGTACTTC
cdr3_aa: CASSLDRVYEQYF

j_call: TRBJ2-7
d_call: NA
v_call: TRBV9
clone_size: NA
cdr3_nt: TGTGCCAGCAGCACAGGGACGGCGCGGGAGCAGTACTTC
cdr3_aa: CASSTGTAREQYF

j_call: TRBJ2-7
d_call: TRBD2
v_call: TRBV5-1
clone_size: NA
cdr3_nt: TGCGCCAGCAGCCCTAGCGGGGACCTCTACGAGCAGTACTTC
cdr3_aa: CASSPSGDLYEQYF

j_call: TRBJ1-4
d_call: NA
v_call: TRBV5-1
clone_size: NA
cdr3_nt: TGCGCCAGCAGCCAGGACCCAGGGATTAGAGGAAATGAAAAACTGTTTTTT
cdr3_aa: CASSQDPGIRGNEKLFF

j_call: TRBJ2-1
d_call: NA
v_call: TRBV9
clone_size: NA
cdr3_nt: TGTGCCAGCAGCGCCCTTGGGGGTGTGGATGAGCAGTTCTTC
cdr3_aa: CASSALGGVDEQFF

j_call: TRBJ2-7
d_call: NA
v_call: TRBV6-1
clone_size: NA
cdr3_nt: TGTGCCAGCAGTGATTTTGTGGGGGCGGATTACGAGCAGTACTTC
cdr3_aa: CASSDFVGADYEQYF

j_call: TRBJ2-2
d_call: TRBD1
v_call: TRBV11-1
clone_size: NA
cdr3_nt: TGTGCCAGCAGCGGTGACAGGGGGAGCACCGGGGAGCTGTTTTTT
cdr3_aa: CASSGDRGSTGELFF

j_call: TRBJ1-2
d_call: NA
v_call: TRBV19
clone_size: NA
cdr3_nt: TGTGCCAGTACCAGGGAGGGACCGTATGGCTACACCTTC
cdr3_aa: CASTREGPYGYTF

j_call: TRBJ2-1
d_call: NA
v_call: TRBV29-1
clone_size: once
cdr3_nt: TGCAGCGTGTCCATCTTGGCACAGTTCTTC
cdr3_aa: CSVSILAQFF

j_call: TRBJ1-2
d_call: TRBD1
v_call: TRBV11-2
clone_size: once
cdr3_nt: TGTGCCAGCAGTCCTACCCCGGGACAGATCTATGGCTACACCTTC
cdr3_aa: CASSPTPGQIYGYTF

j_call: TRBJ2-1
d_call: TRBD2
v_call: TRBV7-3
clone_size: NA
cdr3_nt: TGTGCCAGCAGTCATAGCGGGGGGCGGAATGAGCAGTTCTTC
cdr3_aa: CASSHSGGRNEQFF

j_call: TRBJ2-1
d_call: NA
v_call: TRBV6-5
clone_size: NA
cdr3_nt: TGTGCCAGCAGTTACTCGGCCGGGGGAGGTGGCAATGAGCAGTTCTTC
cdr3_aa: CASSYSAGGGGNEQFF

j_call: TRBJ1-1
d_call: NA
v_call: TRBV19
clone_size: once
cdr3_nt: TGTGCCAGTAGCCAGGTTGGACACCGCTTGAACACTGAAGCTTTCTTT
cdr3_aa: CASSQVGHRLNTEAFF

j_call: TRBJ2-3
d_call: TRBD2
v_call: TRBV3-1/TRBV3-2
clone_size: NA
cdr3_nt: TGTGCCAGCAGCCCCTGGGTATGGACTAGCGGGGGCCGTCTCACCACAGATACGCAGTATTTT
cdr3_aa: CASSPWVWTSGGRLTTDTQYF

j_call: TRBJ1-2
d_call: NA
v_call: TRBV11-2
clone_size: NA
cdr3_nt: TGTGCCAGCAGCTCCCAAGGGCTCAGAAACTATGGCTACACCTTC
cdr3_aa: CASSSQGLRNYGYTF

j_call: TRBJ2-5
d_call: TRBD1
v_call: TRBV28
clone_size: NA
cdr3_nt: TGTGCCAGCAGTGGCTGGGCAGGGGGTACCACCCAAGAGACCCAGTACTTC
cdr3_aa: CASSGWAGGTTQETQYF

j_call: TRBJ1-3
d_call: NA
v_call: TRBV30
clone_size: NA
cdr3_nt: TGTGCCTGGAGTAGAGGGGGAAACACCATATATTTT
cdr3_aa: CAWSRGGNTIYF

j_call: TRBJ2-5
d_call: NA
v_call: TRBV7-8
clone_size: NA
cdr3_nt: TGTGCCAGCAGTTTTCAGGAGACCCAGTACTTC
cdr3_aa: CASSFQETQYF

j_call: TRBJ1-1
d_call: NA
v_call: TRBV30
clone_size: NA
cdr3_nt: TGTGCCTGGAGCGACAGGATTCGGGGGGCGAGGGGGTTGAACACTGAAGCTTTCTTT
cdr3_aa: CAWSDRIRGARGLNTEAFF

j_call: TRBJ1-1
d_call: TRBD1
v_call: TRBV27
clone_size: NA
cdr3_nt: TGTGCCAGCAGTCGGGACAGGGTGAACACTGAAGCTTTCTTT
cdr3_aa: CASSRDRVNTEAFF

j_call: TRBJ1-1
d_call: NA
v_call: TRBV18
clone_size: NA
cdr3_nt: TGTGCCAGCTCACCCGATCAAAACACTGAAGCTTTCTTT
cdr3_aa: CASSPDQNTEAFF

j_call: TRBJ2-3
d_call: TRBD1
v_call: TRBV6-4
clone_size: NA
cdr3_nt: TGTGCCAGCAGTGACGGGACAGGGGGCGCCGCAGATACGCAGTATTTT
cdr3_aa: CASSDGTGGAADTQYF

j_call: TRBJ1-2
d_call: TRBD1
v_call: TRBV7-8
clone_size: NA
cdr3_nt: TGTGCCAGCAGCTTAGCGAGGACAGGGGGCGTTAACTATGGCTACACCTTC
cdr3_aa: CASSLARTGGVNYGYTF

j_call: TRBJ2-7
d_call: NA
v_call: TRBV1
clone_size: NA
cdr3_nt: TGCACCAGCAGCCAAGATCAGGCAGCGGGGGGCCTGTACGAGCAGTACTTC
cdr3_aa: CTSSQDQAAGGLYEQYF

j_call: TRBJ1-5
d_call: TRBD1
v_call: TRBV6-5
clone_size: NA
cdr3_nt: TGTGCCAGCAGTTACTCCCAGGGGGCCGGTCAGCCCCAGCATTTT
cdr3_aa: CASSYSQGAGQPQHF

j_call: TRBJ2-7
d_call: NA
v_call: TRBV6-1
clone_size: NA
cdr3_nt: TGTGCCAGCAGTGATCTCCGGCGGGGCGTCTCCTACGAGCAGTACTTC
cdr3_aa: CASSDLRRGVSYEQYF

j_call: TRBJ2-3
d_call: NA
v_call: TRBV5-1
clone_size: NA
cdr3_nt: TGCGCCAGCAGGCGTGGTGCTAGCACAGATACGCAGTATTTT
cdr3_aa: CASRRGASTDTQYF

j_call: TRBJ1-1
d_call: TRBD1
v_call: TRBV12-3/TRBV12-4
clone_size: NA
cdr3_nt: TGTGCCAGCAGCCTAGACAGGGACACTGAAGCTTTCTTT
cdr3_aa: CASSLDRDTEAFF

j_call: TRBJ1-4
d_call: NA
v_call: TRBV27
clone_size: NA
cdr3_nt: TGTGCCAGCAGCCTTGGGGGTTTGGCTAATGAAAAACTGTTTTTT
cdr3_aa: CASSLGGLANEKLFF

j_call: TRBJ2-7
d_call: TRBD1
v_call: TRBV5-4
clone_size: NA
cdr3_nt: TGTGCCAGCAGCTCGGACAGGGCCCACGAGCAGTACTTC
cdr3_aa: CASSSDRAHEQYF

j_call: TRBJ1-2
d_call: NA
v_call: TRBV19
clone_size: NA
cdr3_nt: TGTGCCAGTACCTACTCCGGGCAGGGGTCCAACTATGGCTACACCTTC
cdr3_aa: CASTYSGQGSNYGYTF